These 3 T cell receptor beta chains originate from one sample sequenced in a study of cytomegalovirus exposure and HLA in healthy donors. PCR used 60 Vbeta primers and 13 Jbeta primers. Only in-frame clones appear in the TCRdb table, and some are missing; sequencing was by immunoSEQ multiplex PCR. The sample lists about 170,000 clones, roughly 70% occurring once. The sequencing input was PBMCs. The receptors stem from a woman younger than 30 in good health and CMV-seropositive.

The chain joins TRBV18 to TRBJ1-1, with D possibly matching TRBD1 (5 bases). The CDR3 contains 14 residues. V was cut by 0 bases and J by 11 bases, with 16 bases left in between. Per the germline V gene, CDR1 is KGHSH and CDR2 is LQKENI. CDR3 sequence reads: CASSPPPGREEAFF. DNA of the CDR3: TGTGCCAGCTCACCACCGCCAGGCAGGGAAGAGGCTTTCTTT.

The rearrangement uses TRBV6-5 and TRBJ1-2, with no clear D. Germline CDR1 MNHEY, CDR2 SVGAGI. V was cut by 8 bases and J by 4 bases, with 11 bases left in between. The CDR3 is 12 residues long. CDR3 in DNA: TGTGCCAGCGGCCCGGGGTTCTATGGCTACACCTTC. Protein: CASGPGFYGYTF.

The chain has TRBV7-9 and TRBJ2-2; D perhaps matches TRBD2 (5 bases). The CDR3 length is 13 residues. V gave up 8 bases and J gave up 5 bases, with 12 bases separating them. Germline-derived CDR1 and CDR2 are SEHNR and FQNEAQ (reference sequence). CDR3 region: CASLPGWTGELFF. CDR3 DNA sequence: TGTGCCAGCCTACCGGGGTGGACCGGGGAGCTGTTTTTT.